The 31 T cell receptor beta chains in this list originate from one sample, sequenced in a study of control samples from healthy donors and cancer patients. Using immunoSEQ multiplex PCR, the repertoire was profiled, and TCRdb retains in-frame clones only, with some absent. This repertoire shows about 130,000 clones, 70% to 90% found once; its top ten account for about 3.2%. The source material was blood. The receptors stem from a man aged 50-60 years in good health.

The chain combines TRBV19 with TRBJ1-2; TRBD1 matches at 7 bases. V lost 5 bases to trimming and J lost 8 bases; unmatched junction nucleotides: 14. Germline loops: CDR1 LNHDA, CDR2 SQIVND (reference sequence). The CDR3 consists of 15 residues. As DNA, the CDR3 is TGTGCCAGTAGTGCCACAGGGGAAGGGTTAGTCGGCTACACCTTC. It is translated as CASSATGEGLVGYTF.

This clone was observed once. V usage is TRBV27 and J usage is TRBJ2-1; 10 nucleotides agree with TRBD1. V was clipped by 6 bases and J by 7 bases; unmatched bases: 9. The CDR3 is 15 amino acids. The V gene's germline CDR1 is MNHEY and CDR2 SMNVEV (reference sequence). CDR3 DNA: TGTGCCAGCAGCTCGCCGGGACAGGGGTATAATGAGCAGTTCTTC. It yields the protein CASSSPGQGYNEQFF.

The genes are TRBV4-1 and TRBJ1-2, with 8 positions matching TRBD1. Looked up from germline, CDR1 is MGHRA and CDR2 is YSYEKL. Trimming took 0 bases from V and 7 from J; bases not matched to a gene: 10. The CDR3 has 16 amino acids. The CDR3 nucleotides are TGCGCCAGCAGCCAAGACTGGGGAGGACAGGGTGGTGGCTACACCTTC. Amino acid sequence: CASSQDWGGQGGGYTF.

J is TRBJ2-5 and V is TRBV6-1, with D possibly TRBD2 on 6 matching bases. The germline V gene has CDR1 MNHNS and CDR2 SASEGT. V lost 0 bases and J lost 5, with 19 bases in between. This CDR3 is built from 17 residues. As DNA, the CDR3 is TGTGCCAGCAGTGAAGCGCGGGACTCCCGACCTTGGGAGACCCAGTACTTC. Its translation is CASSEARDSRPWETQYF.

This chain links TRBV27 with TRBJ1-2; tentative D call: TRBD1 (6 bases). V lost 7 bases and J lost 1, with 13 bases in between. The V gene's germline CDR1 is MNHEY and CDR2 SMNVEV (reference sequence). The CDR3 loop spans 14 amino acids. CDR3 coding DNA: TGTGCCAGCAAGTTCGCGGGACATAACTATGGCTACACCTTC. The encoded protein is CASKFAGHNYGYTF.

The chain has TRBV19 and TRBJ2-2; 12 bases are shared with TRBD2. Looked up from germline, CDR1 is LNHDA and CDR2 is SQIVND (reference sequence). The trim removed 4 bases at V and 6 bases at J, leaving 6 bases unmatched. The CDR3 has 16 residues. CDR3 region: CASSKTSGGFSGELFF. CDR3 coding DNA: TGTGCCAGTAGTAAGACTAGCGGGGGTTTCTCCGGGGAGCTGTTTTTT.

The chain uses TRBV19 and TRBJ1-4; 7 nucleotides agree with TRBD1. The germline V gene encodes CDR1 LNHDA and CDR2 SQIVND (reference sequence). This CDR3 region has 13 residues. Losses at the gene ends were 6 bases for V and 6 bases for J; bases not matched to a gene: 4. CDR3 bases: TGTGCCAGTAGACAGACAGGGCATGAAAAACTGTTTTTT. Translating it yields CASRQTGHEKLFF.

This chain links TRBV7-9 with TRBJ1-5, with D perhaps TRBD1 (6 bases). Germline assignment: CDR1 SEHNR and CDR2 FQNEAQ (reference sequence). The CDR3 extends over 14 amino acids. Trimming left V 1 base short and J 5 bases short, with 9 bases between. CDR3 region: CASSLDSGDQPQHF. CDR3 bases: TGTGCCAGCAGCTTAGATTCAGGGGATCAGCCCCAGCATTTT.

V and J are TRBV24-1 and TRBJ2-5, with TRBD1 matching 8 bases. CDR3 length equals 14 residues. Germline V gives CDR1 KGHDR, CDR2 SFDVKD. After removal of 4 bases from V and 5 bases from J, the junction contained 5 bases not matched to a gene. Here the CDR3 DNA reads TGTGCCACCAGTGAAAGGACAGGGTTGGAGACCCAGTACTTC. Its translation: CATSERTGLETQYF.

The chain has TRBV2 and TRBJ2-7; TRBD1 is a possible D gene (5 bases). The CDR3 has 12 amino acids. Germline V CDR1 and CDR2: SNHLY, FYNNEI. V dropped 6 bases and J dropped 0 bases, with 6 bases sitting between them. CDR3 residues: CASRQDSYEQYF. CDR3 nucleotides: TGTGCCAGCAGACAGGACTCCTACGAGCAGTACTTC.

The chain carries TRBV9 and TRBJ2-3, with 7 nucleotides matching TRBD1. Germline assignment: CDR1 SGDLS and CDR2 YYNGEE. The J segment lost 3 bases and the V segment lost 3 bases, leaving 7 bases of the junction unmatched. CDR3 length: 15 residues. The CDR3 here is CASSAWDSETDTQYF. The CDR3 nucleotides read TGTGCCAGCAGCGCGTGGGACAGTGAAACAGATACGCAGTATTTT. Full variable domain (remainder filled in from reference TRBV9 and TRBJ2-3): DSGVTQTPKHLITATGQRVTLRCSPRSGDLSVYWYQQSLDQGLQFLIQYYNGEERAKGNILERFSAQQFPDLHSELNLSSLELGDSALYFCASSAWDSETDTQYFGPGTRLTVL.

V and J are TRBV5-4 and TRBJ2-5, with TRBD1 matching 10 bases. The germline gives CDR1 SGHNT, CDR2 YYREEE (reference sequence). The V gene end was trimmed by 4 bases and the J gene end by 4 bases; junction bases not matched to a gene: 7. This CDR3 is built from 15 residues. CDR3 coding DNA: TGTGCCAGCAGCCTTCTGACAGGGGGCTTAGAGACCCAGTACTTC. This gives the protein CASSLLTGGLETQYF.

DNA for the CDR3: TGTGCCAGCAGTGAACCTATCCACAATGAGCAGTTCTTC. Translated: CASSEPIHNEQFF. J is TRBJ2-1 and V is TRBV2; D is unclear. CDR3 size: 13 residues. Germline CDR1 and CDR2: SNHLY and FYNNEI. V lost 2 bases to trimming and J lost 5 bases, with 7 bases between them.

V and J are TRBV5-6 and TRBJ1-5, with D unclear. The CDR3 is made up of 15 amino acids. The germline CDR1 and CDR2 sequences are SGHDT and YYEEEE. V was clipped by 1 base and J by 0 bases, with 8 bases between them. CDR3 loop: CASSLRAVSNQPQHF. CDR3 coding DNA: TGTGCCAGCAGCTTGCGGGCAGTTAGCAATCAGCCCCAGCATTTT.

The chain has TRBV6-1 and TRBJ1-1, with D possibly matching TRBD1 (6 bases). Trimming took 2 bases from V and 8 from J, leaving 12 bases between them. Per germline, CDR1 MNHNS and CDR2 SASEGT. The CDR3 spans 13 residues. The CDR3 is CASSEIAGEEAFF. CDR3 coding DNA: TGTGCCAGCAGTGAAATTGCAGGGGAAGAAGCTTTCTTT.

The chain joins TRBV7-8 to TRBJ2-7; unclear D gene. CDR3 length: 14 amino acids. Deletions cut 4 bases from V and 4 bases from J, with 14 bases between. Germline V gene data show CDR1 as SGHVS and CDR2 as FQNEAQ. DNA of the CDR3: TGTGCCAGCAGCTCCGACCAAGGTCCGTACGAGCAGTACTTC. Its protein is CASSSDQGPYEQYF.

The CDR3 reads CASSQGIRRAGLRYGYTF. CDR3 in DNA: TGCGCCAGCAGCCAAGGGATACGAAGGGCAGGGTTACGGTATGGCTACACCTTC. The gene calls are TRBV4-1 and TRBJ1-2, with D possibly matching TRBD1 (5 bases). Trimming shortened V by 1 base and J by 5 bases, and 23 bases separated the two germline ends. This CDR3 has 18 residues. CDR1 MGHRA and CDR2 YSYEKL come from the germline V gene.

The CDR3: CASSPRQGGHYGYTF. In nucleotides, the CDR3 is TGTGCCAGCAGCCCTCGACAGGGGGGCCACTATGGCTACACCTTC. The chain couples TRBV3-1 (or the pseudogene TRBV3-2) to TRBJ1-2; TRBD1 matches 9 bases. The V segment lost 4 bases and the J segment 3 bases; nucleotides outside the gene matches: 6. Germline CDR1 LGHDT, CDR2 YNNKEL (reference sequence). The CDR3 runs 15 residues.

V usage is TRBV7-9 and J usage is TRBJ1-2; unclear D gene. The V end was cut by 1 base, the J end by 7 bases, with 10 bases between. The germline CDR1 and CDR2 sequences are SEHNR and FQNEAQ (reference sequence). This CDR3 region has 13 residues. This chain's CDR3 is CASSLVEGIGYTF. CDR3 sequence (DNA): TGTGCCAGCAGCTTAGTGGAGGGCATTGGCTACACCTTC.

This chain joins TRBV5-1 and TRBJ2-5, with 8 positions matching TRBD2. The CDR3 sequence is 15 residues long. V shed 4 bases, J shed 1 base, and the junction held 6 bases outside the gene matches. Germline V lookup: CDR1 SGHRS, CDR2 YFSETQ. CDR3 region: CASSAGGSGQETQYF. The CDR3 nucleotides read TGCGCCAGCAGCGCGGGAGGATCGGGCCAAGAGACCCAGTACTTC. Full variable domain (rest looked up from reference TRBV5-1 and TRBJ2-5): KAGVTQTPRYLIKTRGQQVTLSCSPISGHRSVSWYQQTPGQGLQFLFEYFSETQRNKGNFPGRFSGRQFSNSRSEMNVSTLELGDSALYLCASSAGGSGQETQYFGPGTRLLVL.

This clone was detected only once. The J gene is TRBJ2-7, the V gene TRBV3-1 (or the pseudogene TRBV3-2); 8 bases fit TRBD1. This CDR3 region has 13 residues. CDR1 and CDR2 (germline): LGHDT, YNNKEL (reference sequence). After removal of 2 bases from V and 7 bases from J, the junction contained 4 bases not matched to a gene. This CDR3 is CASSQQGAKEQYF. The CDR3 nucleotides are TGTGCCAGCAGCCAACAGGGGGCGAAAGAGCAGTACTTC.

The chain recombines TRBV6-1 with TRBJ2-3; weak D call: TRBD2 (6 bases). Germline CDR1 is MNHNS and CDR2 is SASEGT. The CDR3 extends over 18 amino acids. V lost 1 base and J lost 14, with 31 bases in between. The CDR3 sequence: CASSEGRGFVGRRLVGYF. The CDR3 coding sequence is TGTGCCAGCAGTGAAGGTCGGGGGTTCGTGGGCCGTCGGTTGGTCGGGTATTTT.

There are a few counts of this clone. V is TRBV29-1 and J is TRBJ1-1, with 7 bases identical to TRBD1. The germline gives CDR1 SQVTM, CDR2 ANQGSEA. This CDR3 is built from 11 residues. Germline trimming cut 4 bases from V and 12 bases from J; bases unmatched to any gene: 8. This chain's CDR3 is CSVVFDRATFF. The CDR3 DNA follows: TGCAGCGTTGTTTTTGACAGGGCGACTTTCTTT. Variable domain in full (rest from reference TRBV29-1 and TRBJ1-1): SAVISQKPSRDICQRGTSLTIQCQVDSQVTMMFWYRQQPGQSLTLIATANQGSEATYESGFVIDKFPISRPNLTFSTLTVSNMSPEDSSIYLCSVVFDRATFFGQGTRLTVV.

The genes are TRBV5-1 and TRBJ2-2; D gene unclear. The CDR3 sequence is 13 residues long. The V gene's germline CDR1 is SGHRS and CDR2 YFSETQ. The germline V and J ends were trimmed by 0 bases and 7 bases, with 7 bases remaining between them. CDR3 sequence reads: CASSLGLDGELFF. The CDR3 coding sequence is TGCGCCAGCAGCTTGGGACTCGACGGGGAGCTGTTTTTT.

The chain employs TRBV4-1 and TRBJ2-4; 7 bases map to TRBD2. The CDR3 spans 20 residues. Germline trimming cut 0 bases from V and 2 bases from J; bases unmatched to any gene: 16. Germline CDR1 is MGHRA and CDR2 is YSYEKL. The CDR3 spells CASSQERQPRGLLSKNIQYF. As DNA, the CDR3 is TGCGCCAGCAGCCAAGAACGGCAGCCGCGGGGGTTGTTATCCAAAAACATTCAGTACTTC.

V usage is TRBV19 and J usage is TRBJ2-5; TRBD1 matches at 8 bases. Germline V gives CDR1 LNHDA, CDR2 SQIVND (reference sequence). J gave up 5 bases and V 3 bases, and 8 bases lay outside the gene matches. This CDR3 comprises 15 residues. This CDR3 reads CASSIWTGLGETQYF. The CDR3 nucleotides read TGTGCCAGTAGTATTTGGACAGGGTTAGGGGAGACCCAGTACTTC.

The chain carries TRBV5-1 and TRBJ1-2, with TRBD1 as a possible D gene (5 bases). Deletions cut 1 base from V and 8 bases from J, with 15 bases between. The CDR3 has 14 residues. The V gene's germline CDR1 is SGHRS and CDR2 YFSETQ. Here the CDR3 reads CASSLIGQGDGYTF. Written as DNA, the CDR3 is TGCGCCAGCAGCTTGATTGGGCAGGGAGACGGCTACACCTTC.

This clone came up a few times. The V call is TRBV2, the J call TRBJ2-4; D might be TRBD1 (6 bases). The CDR3 covers 16 residues. Looked up from germline, CDR1 is SNHLY and CDR2 is FYNNEI. The V and J ends lost 6 bases and 0 bases respectively, with 15 bases between them. CDR3 amino acids: CASSPGASLAKNIQYF. The DNA of the CDR3 is TGTGCCAGCAGCCCAGGGGCCTCCTTAGCCAAAAACATTCAGTACTTC.

CDR3 loop: CASSSYRDSRYNEQFF. The CDR3, as DNA: TGTGCCAGCTCATCTTACAGGGATTCGCGATACAATGAGCAGTTCTTC. J is TRBJ2-1 and V is TRBV18; D perhaps matches TRBD1 (6 bases). The CDR3 totals 16 residues. V dropped 5 bases and J dropped 4 bases, with 18 bases sitting between them. Germline V gives CDR1 KGHSH, CDR2 LQKENI.

The gene calls are TRBV28 and TRBJ1-5, with D hard to call. The CDR3 contains 11 residues. CDR1 and CDR2 from the germline V gene are MDHEN and SYDVKM. V gave up 4 bases and J gave up 9 bases, with 7 bases separating them. CDR3 coding DNA: TGTGCCAGCAGTTCGACAAGGCCCCAGCATTTT. It translates to CASSSTRPQHF. Full variable domain (rest looked up from reference TRBV28 and TRBJ1-5): DVKVTQSSRYLVKRTGEKVFLECVQDMDHENMFWYRQDPGLGLRLIYFSYDVKMKEKGDIPEGYSVSREKKERFSLILESASTNQTSMYLCASSSTRPQHFGDGTRLSIL.

This clone came up once. The V and J genes are TRBV10-3 and TRBJ1-5, with TRBD1 identical over 10 bases. The germline V gene encodes CDR1 ENHRY and CDR2 SYGVKD. This CDR3 is built from 17 residues. J was trimmed by 4 bases and V by 6 bases; bases with no gene match: 12. CDR3 protein: CAISSPTGTGANQPQHF. The CDR3, as DNA: TGTGCCATCAGCAGCCCCACCGGGACAGGGGCAAATCAGCCCCAGCATTTT.